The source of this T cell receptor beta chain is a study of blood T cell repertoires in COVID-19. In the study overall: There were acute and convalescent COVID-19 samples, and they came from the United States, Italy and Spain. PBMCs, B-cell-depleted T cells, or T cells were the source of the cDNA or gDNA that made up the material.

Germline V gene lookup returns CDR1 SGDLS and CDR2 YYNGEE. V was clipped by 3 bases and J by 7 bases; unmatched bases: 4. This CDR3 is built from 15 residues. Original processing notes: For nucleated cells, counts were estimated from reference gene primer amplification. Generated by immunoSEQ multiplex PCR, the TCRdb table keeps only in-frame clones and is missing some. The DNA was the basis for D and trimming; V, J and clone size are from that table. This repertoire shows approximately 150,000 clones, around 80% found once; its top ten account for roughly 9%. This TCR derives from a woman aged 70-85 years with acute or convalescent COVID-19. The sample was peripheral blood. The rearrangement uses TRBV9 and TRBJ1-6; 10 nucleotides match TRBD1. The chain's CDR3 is CASSARDRGNSPLHF. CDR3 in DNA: TGTGCCAGCAGCGCCCGGGACAGGGGCAATTCACCCCTCCACTTT.